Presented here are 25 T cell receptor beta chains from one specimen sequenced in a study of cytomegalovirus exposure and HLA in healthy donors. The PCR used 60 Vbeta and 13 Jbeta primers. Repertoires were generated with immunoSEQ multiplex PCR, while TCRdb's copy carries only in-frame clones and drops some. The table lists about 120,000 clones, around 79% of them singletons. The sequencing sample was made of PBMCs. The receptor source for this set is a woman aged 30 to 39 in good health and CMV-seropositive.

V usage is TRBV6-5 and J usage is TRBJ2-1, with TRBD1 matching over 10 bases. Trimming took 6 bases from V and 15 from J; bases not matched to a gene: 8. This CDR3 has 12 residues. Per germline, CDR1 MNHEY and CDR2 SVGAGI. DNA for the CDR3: TGTGCCAGCAGGCCTGACAGGGGGCGTGTGTTCTTC. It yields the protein CASRPDRGRVFF.

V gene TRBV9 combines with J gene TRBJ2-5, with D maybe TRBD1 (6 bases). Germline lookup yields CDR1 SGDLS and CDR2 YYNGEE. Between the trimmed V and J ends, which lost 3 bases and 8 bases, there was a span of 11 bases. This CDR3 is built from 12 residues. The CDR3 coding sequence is TGTGCCAGCAGCGGACGAGGGGGAACCCAGTACTTC. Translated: CASSGRGGTQYF. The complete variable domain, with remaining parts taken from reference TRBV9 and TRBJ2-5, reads DSGVTQTPKHLITATGQRVTLRCSPRSGDLSVYWYQQSLDQGLQFLIQYYNGEERAKGNILERFSAQQFPDLHSELNLSSLELGDSALYFCASSGRGGTQYFGPGTRLLVL.

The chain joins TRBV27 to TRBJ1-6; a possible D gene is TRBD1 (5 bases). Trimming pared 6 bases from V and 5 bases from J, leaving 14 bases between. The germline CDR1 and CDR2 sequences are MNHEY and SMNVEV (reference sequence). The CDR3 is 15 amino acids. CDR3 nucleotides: TGTGCCAGCAGCCCTACGGGACTGAATAATTCACCCCTCCACTTT. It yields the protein CASSPTGLNNSPLHF.

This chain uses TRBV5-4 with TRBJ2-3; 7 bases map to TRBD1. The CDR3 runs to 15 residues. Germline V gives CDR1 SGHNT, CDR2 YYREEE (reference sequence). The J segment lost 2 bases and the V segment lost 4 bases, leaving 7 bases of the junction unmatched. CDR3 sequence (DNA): TGTGCCAGCAGCCCCCGGGACAGCTTCACAGATACGCAGTATTTT. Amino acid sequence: CASSPRDSFTDTQYF. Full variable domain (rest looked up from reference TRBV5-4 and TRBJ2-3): ETGVTQSPTHLIKTRGQQVTLRCSSQSGHNTVSWYQQALGQGPQFIFQYYREEENGRGNFPPRFSGLQFPNYSSELNVNALELDDSALYLCASSPRDSFTDTQYFGPGTRLTVL.

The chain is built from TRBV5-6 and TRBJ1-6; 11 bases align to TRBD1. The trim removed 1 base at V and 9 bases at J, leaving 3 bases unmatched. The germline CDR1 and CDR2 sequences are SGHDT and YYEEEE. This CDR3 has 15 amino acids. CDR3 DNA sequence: TGTGCCAGCAGCTTGCGGGACAGGGGGATTTCACCCCTCCACTTT. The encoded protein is CASSLRDRGISPLHF.

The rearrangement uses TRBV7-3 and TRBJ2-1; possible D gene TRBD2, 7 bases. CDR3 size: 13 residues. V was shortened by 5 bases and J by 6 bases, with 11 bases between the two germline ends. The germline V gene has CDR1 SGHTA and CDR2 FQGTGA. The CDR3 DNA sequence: TGTGCCAGCAGCGGGGGGGCCCTCAATGAGCAGTTCTTC. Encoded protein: CASSGGALNEQFF. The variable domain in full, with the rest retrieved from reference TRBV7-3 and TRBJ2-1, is GAGVSQTPSNKVTEKGKYVELRCDPISGHTALYWYRQSLGQGPEFLIYFQGTGAADDSGLPNDRFFAVRPEGSVSTLKIQRTERGDSAVYLCASSGGALNEQFFGPGTRLTVL.

The CDR3 DNA is TGTGCCAGCAGACAGGCTCCGGGGGGGTTTAATGAGCAGTTCTTC. Residues: CASRQAPGGFNEQFF. The rearrangement joins TRBV2 to TRBJ2-1; 8 nucleotides align to TRBD2. The CDR3 loop spans 15 amino acids. The V gene's germline CDR1 is SNHLY and CDR2 FYNNEI. After removal of 6 bases from V and 7 bases from J, the junction contained 11 bases not matched to a gene.

CDR3 residues: CSVENPGVQAFF. Here the CDR3 DNA reads TGCAGCGTTGAAAACCCAGGGGTGCAAGCTTTCTTT. The V gene is TRBV29-1, the J gene TRBJ1-1; tentatively, D is TRBD1 (6 bases). The germline V gene encodes CDR1 SQVTM and CDR2 ANQGSEA. The CDR3 has 12 amino acids. Trimming stripped 2 bases from V and 9 bases from J, with 13 bases between.

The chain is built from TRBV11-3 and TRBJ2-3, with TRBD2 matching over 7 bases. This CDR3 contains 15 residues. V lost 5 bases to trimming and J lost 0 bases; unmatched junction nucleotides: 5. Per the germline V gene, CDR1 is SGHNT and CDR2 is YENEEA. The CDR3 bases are TGTGCCAGCAGCCTCGACGGGGGGAGCACAGATACGCAGTATTTT. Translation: CASSLDGGSTDTQYF.

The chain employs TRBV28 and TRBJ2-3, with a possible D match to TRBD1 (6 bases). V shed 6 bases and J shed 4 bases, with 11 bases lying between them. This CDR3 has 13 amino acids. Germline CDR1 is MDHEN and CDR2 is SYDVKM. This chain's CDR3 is CASRRQVSDTQYF. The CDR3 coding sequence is TGTGCCAGCAGACGACAGGTTTCAGATACGCAGTATTTT.

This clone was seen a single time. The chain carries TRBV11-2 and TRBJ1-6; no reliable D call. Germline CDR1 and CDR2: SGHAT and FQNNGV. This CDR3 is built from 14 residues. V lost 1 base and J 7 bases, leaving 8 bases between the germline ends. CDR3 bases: TGTGCCAGCAGCTTAGCCAACGGGAATTCACCCCTCCACTTT. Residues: CASSLANGNSPLHF. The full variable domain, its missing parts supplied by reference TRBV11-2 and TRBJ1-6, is EAGVAQSPRYKIIEKRQSVAFWCNPISGHATLYWYQQILGQGPKLLIQFQNNGVVDDSQLPKDRFSAERLKGVDSTLKIQPAKLEDSAVYLCASSLANGNSPLHFGNGTRLTVT.

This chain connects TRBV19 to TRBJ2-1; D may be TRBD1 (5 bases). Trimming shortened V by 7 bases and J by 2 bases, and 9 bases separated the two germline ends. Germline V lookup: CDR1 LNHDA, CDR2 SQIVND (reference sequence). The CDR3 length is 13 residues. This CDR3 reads CASTQDTYNEQFF. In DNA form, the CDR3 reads TGTGCCAGTACTCAGGACACCTACAATGAGCAGTTCTTC.

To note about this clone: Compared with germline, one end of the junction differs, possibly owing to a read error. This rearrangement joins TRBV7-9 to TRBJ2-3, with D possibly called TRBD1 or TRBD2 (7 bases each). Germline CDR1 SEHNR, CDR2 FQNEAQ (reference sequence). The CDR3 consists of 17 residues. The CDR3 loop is CSSSLAGGGALTDTQYF. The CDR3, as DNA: TGTTCCAGCAGCTTAGCAGGGGGAGGGGCCCTCACAGATACGCAGTATTTT.

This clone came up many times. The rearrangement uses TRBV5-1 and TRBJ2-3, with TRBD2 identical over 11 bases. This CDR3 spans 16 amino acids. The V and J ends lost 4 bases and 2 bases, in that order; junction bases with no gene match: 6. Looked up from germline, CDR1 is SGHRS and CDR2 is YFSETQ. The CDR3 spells CASSLLTSGNTDTQYF. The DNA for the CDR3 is TGCGCCAGCAGCCTCCTGACTAGCGGGAACACAGATACGCAGTATTTT.

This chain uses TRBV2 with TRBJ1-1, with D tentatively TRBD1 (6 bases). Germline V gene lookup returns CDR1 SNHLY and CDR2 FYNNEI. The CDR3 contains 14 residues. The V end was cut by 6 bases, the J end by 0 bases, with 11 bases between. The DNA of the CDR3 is TGTGCCAGCAGCGCCGACAGGTTGAACACTGAAGCTTTCTTT. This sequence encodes CASSADRLNTEAFF. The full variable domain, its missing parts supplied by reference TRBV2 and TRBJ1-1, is EPEVTQTPSHQVTQMGQEVILRCVPISNHLYFYWYRQILGQKVEFLVSFYNNEISEKSEIFDDQFSVERPDGSNFTLKIRSTKLEDSAMYFCASSADRLNTEAFFGQGTRLTVV.

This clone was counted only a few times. CDR3: CASSSLGQGGGELFF. The CDR3 coding sequence is TGTGCCAGCAGCTCACTAGGACAGGGTGGCGGGGAGCTGTTTTTT. V is TRBV7-7 and J is TRBJ2-2, with 8 bases lining up with TRBD1. Trimming at V came to 4 bases and at J to 7 bases, leaving 8 bases not matched to a gene. This CDR3 spans 15 amino acids. Germline V gives CDR1 SSHAT, CDR2 FNYEAQ (reference sequence).

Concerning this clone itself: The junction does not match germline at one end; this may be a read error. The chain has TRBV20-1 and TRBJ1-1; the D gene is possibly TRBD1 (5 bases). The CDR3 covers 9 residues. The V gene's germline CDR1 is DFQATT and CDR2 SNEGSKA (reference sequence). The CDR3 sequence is CSARGATDF. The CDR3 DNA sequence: TGCAGTGCTCGCGGGGCCACAGACTTT.

The CDR3 loop reads CACGQGWDNQPQHF. The DNA of the CDR3 is TGTGCCTGCGGACAGGGGTGGGACAATCAGCCCCAGCATTTT. V usage is TRBV30 and J usage is TRBJ1-5, with 9 bases identical to TRBD1. CDR1 and CDR2 from the germline V gene are GTSNPN and SVGIG (reference sequence). V was pared by 6 bases and J by 3 bases, with 6 bases of the junction left unmatched. The CDR3 is made up of 14 amino acids.

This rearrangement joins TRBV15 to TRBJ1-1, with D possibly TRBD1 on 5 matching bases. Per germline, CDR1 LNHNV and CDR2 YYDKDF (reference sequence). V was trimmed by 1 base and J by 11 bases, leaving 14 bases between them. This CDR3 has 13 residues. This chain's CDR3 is CATSRVGSGWAFF. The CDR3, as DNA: TGTGCCACCAGCAGAGTTGGGTCAGGGTGGGCTTTCTTT. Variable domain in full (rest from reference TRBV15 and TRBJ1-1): DAMVIQNPRYQVTQFGKPVTLSCSQTLNHNVMYWYQQKSSQAPKLLFHYYDKDFNNEADTPDNFQSRRPNTSFCFLDIRSPGLGDTAMYLCATSRVGSGWAFFGQGTRLTVV.

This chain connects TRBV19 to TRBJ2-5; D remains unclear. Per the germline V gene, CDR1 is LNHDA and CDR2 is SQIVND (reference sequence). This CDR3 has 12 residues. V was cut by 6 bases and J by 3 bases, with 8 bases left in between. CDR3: CASSGSEETQYF. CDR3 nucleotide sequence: TGTGCCAGTAGCGGGTCAGAAGAGACCCAGTACTTC.

CDR3 loop: CASSQPRAGTYEQYF. DNA for the CDR3: TGCGCCAGCAGCCAACCCCGGGCGGGAACCTACGAGCAGTACTTC. This sequence joins TRBV4-1 and TRBJ2-7; D perhaps matches TRBD2 (6 bases). Trimming shortened V by 2 bases and J by 2 bases, and 13 bases separated the two germline ends. Germline CDR1 reads MGHRA; CDR2 reads YSYEKL. This CDR3 comprises 15 residues.

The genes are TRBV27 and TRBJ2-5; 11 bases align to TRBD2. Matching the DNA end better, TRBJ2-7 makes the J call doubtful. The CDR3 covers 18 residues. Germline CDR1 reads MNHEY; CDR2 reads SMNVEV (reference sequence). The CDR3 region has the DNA TGTGCCAGCAGTTTCGGGTTCGGGCTAGCGGGGGGCTCCTACGAGCAGTACTTC. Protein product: CASSFGFGLAGGSYEQYF.

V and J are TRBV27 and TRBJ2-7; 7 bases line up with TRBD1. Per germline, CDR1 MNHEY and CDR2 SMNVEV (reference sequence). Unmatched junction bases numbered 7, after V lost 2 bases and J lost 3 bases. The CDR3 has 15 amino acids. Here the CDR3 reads CASSLKGAGLYEQYF. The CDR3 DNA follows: TGTGCCAGCAGTTTAAAGGGGGCAGGGCTCTACGAGCAGTACTTC.

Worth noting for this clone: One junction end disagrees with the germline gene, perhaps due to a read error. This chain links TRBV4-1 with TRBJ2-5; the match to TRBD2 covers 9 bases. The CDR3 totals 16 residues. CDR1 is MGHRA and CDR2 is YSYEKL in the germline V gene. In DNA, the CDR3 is TGTGCCAGCAGCCATGGGGATAGCGGGGGAAGTGAGACCCAGTACTTC. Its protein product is CASSHGDSGGSETQYF.

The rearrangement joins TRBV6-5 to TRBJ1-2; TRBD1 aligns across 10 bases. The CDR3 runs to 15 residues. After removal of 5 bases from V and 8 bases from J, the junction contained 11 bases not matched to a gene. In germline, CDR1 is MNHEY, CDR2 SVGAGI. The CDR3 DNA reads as TGTGCCAGCAGTAGATCCGGGACAGGGGCGGAAGGCTACACCTTC. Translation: CASSRSGTGAEGYTF.